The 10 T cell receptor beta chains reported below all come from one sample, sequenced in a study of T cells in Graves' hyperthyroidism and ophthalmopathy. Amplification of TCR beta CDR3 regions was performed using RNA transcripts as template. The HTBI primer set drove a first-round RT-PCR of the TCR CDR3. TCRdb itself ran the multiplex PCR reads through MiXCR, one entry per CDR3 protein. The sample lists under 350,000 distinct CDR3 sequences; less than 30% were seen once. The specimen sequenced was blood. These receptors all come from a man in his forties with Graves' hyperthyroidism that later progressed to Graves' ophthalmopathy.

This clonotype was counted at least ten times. CDR3 nucleotide sequence: TGCAGCGTTGAAAGGCAACAGCTGGGACAGGGAGTTAACTATGGCTACACCTTC. This translates into CSVERQQLGQGVNYGYTF. The V gene is TRBV29-1, the J gene TRBJ1-2; TRBD1 matches 9 bases. Germline-derived CDR1 and CDR2 are SQVTM and ANQGSEA. This CDR3 region has 18 residues. The ends lost 2 bases at V and 1 base at J; junction bases unmatched: 14.

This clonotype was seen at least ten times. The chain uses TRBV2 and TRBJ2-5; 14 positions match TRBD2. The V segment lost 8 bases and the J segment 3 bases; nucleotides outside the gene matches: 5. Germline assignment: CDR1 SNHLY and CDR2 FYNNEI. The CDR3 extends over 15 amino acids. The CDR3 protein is CASGTSGRGEETQYF. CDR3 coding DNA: TGTGCCAGCGGGACTAGCGGGAGAGGGGAAGAGACCCAGTACTTC.

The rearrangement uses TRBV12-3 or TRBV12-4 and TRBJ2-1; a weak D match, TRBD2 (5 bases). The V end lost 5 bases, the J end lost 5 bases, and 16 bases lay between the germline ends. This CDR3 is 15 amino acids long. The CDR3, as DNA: TGTGCCAGCAGTCTCGGGTGGGGAGATCACAATGAGCAGTTCTTC. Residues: CASSLGWGDHNEQFF.

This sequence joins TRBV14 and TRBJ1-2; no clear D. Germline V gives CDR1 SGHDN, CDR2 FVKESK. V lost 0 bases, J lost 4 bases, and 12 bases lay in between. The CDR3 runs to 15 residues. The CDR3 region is CASSQDGFWSYGYTF. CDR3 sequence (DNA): TGTGCCAGCAGCCAAGACGGGTTCTGGAGCTATGGCTACACCTTC.

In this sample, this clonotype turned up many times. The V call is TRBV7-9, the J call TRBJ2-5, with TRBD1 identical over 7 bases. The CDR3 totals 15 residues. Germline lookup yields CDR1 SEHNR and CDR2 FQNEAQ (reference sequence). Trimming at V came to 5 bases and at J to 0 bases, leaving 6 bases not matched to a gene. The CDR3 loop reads CASSPDRDHQETQYF. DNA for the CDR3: TGTGCCAGCAGCCCAGACAGGGACCACCAAGAGACCCAGTACTTC.

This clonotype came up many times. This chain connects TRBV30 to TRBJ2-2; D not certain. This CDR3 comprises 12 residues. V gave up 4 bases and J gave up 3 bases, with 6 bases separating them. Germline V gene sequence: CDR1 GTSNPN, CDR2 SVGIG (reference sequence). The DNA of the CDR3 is TGTGCCTGGAATGTGGACACCGGGGAGCTGTTTTTT. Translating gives CAWNVDTGELFF.

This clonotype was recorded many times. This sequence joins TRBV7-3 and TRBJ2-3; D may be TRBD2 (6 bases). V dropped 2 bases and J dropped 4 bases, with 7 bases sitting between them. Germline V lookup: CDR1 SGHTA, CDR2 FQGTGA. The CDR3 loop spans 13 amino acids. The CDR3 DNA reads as TGTGCCAGCAGCTTAGGAGGGTCAGATACGCAGTATTTT. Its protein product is CASSLGGSDTQYF.

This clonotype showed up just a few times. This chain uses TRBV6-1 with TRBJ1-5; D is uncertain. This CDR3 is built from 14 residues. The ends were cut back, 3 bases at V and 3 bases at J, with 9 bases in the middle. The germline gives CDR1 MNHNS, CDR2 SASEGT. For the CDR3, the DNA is TGTGCCAGCAGTGACAGCCGGACCAATCAGCCCCAGCATTTT. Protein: CASSDSRTNQPQHF.

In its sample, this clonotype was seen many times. CDR3 residues: CSARQGIYGYTF. CDR3 coding DNA: TGCAGTGCTAGACAGGGGATCTATGGCTACACCTTC. The rearrangement uses TRBV20-1 and TRBJ1-2, with D possibly being TRBD1 (6 bases). The CDR3 consists of 12 residues. Trimming removed 2 bases from V and 4 bases from J, with 8 bases in between. The germline gives CDR1 DFQATT, CDR2 SNEGSKA (reference sequence).

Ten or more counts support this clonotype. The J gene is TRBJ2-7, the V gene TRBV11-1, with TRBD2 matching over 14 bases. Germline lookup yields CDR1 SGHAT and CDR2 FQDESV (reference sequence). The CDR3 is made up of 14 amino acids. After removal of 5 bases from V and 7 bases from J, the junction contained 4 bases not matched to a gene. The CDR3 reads CASSRTSGRWEQYF. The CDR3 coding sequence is TGTGCCAGCAGCCGGACTAGCGGGAGGTGGGAGCAGTACTTC.